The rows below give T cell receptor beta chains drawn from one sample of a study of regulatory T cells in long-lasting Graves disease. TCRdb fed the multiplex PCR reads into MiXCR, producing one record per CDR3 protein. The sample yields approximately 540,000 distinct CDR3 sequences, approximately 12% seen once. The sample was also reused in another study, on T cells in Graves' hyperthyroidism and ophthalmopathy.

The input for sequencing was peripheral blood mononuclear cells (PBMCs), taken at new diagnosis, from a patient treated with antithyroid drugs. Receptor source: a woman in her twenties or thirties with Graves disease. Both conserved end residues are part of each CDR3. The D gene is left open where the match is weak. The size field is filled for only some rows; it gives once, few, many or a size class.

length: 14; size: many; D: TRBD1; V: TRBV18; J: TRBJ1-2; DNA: TGTGCCAGCTCAGGACAGGGTACGGCCTATGGCTACACCTTC; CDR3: CASSGQGTAYGYTF
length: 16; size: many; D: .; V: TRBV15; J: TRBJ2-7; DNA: TGTGCCACCAGCAGAGATGCGGTCAGGGGAGACCACGAGCAGTACTTC; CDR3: CATSRDAVRGDHEQYF
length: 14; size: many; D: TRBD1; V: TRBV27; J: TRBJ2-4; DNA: TGTGCCAGCGCCGGGACAGGGGTTTTAAACATTCAGTACTTC; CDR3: CASAGTGVLNIQYF
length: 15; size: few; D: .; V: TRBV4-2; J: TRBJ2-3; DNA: TGTGCCAGCAGCCAAGATCGGAGGGACACAGATACGCAGTATTTT; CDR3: CASSQDRRDTDTQYF
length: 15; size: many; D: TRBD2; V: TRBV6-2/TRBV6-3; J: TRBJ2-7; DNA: TGTGCCAGCAGTTACCCGAGGGACTACTCCTACGAGCAGTACTTC; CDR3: CASSYPRDYSYEQYF
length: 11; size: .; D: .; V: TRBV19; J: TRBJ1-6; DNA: TGTGCCAGCAGCCTCTGGTCACCCCTCCACTTT; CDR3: CASSLWSPLHF
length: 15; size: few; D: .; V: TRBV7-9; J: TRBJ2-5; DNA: TGTGCCAGCAGCCCAGGACAGAGGGATCCGGAGACCCAGTACTTC; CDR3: CASSPGQRDPETQYF
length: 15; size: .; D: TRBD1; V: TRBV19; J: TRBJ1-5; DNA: TGTGCCAGTAGCCTAACAGGGGGCGGTAATCAGCCCCAGCATTTT; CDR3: CASSLTGGGNQPQHF
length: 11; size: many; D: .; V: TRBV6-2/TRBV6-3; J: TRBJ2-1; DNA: TGTGCCAGCAGTTACCAGTATGAGCAGTTCTTC; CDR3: CASSYQYEQFF
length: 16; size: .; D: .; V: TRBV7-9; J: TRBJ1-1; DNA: TGTGCCAGCAGCTCAAGACGGAGTAGCATGAACACTGAAGCTTTCTTT; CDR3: CASSSRRSSMNTEAFF
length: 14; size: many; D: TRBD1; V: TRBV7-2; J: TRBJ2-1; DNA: TGTGCCAGCAGCTTACGGAGGACAGGAAGAGAGCAGTTCTTC; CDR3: CASSLRRTGREQFF
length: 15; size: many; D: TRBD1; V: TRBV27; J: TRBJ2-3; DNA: TGTGCCAGCAGTTCGTGGACAGGGGGGGGAGATACGCAGTATTTT; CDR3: CASSSWTGGGDTQYF
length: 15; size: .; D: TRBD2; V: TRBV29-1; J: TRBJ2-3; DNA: TGCAGCGTGAGTAACCCGGGACTAGCGATATATACGCAGTATTTT; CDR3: CSVSNPGLAIYTQYF
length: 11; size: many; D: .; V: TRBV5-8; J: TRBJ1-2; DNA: TGTGCCAGCACCGACCTCTATGGCTACACCTTC; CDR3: CASTDLYGYTF
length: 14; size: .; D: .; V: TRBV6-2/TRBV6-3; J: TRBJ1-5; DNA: TGTGCCAGCAGGAGAAGACAGTCAAATCAGCCCCAGCATTTT; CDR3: CASRRRQSNQPQHF
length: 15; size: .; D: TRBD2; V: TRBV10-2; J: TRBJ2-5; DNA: TGCGCCAGCACGTCTAGCGGGGGGAATCAAGAGACCCAGTACTTC; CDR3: CASTSSGGNQETQYF
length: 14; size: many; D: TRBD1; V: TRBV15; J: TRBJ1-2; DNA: TGTGCCACCAGCAGAGGACAGGGGAACTATGGCTACACCTTC; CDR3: CATSRGQGNYGYTF
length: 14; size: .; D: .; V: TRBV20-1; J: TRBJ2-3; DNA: TGCAGTGCTAGGCTCTTTCGGGAGAAAGATACGCAGTATTTT; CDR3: CSARLFREKDTQYF
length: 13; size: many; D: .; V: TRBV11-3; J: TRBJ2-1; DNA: TGTGCCAGCACCCCCCCAGGCCTGCGTGAGCAGTTCTTC; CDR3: CASTPPGLREQFF
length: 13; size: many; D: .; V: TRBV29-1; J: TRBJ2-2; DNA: TGCAGCGTTGACAGGGAACGGACCGGGGAGCTGTTTTTT; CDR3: CSVDRERTGELFF
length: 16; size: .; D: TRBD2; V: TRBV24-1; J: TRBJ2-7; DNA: TGTGCCACCAGTGACTGGCTAGCGGGAGGTCGGTACGAGCAGTACTTC; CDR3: CATSDWLAGGRYEQYF
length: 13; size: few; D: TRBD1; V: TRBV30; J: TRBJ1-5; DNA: TGTGCCTGGAGTGCCGGGACAGGCGAGACCCAGCATTTT; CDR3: CAWSAGTGETQHF
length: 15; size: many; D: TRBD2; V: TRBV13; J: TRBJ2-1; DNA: TGTGCCAGCAGCTTGACTAGCAGAGATTACAATGAGCAGTTCTTC; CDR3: CASSLTSRDYNEQFF
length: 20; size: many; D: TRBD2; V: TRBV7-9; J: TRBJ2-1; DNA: TGTGCCAGCAGCCCTGGAGCGTTCGGGGAGAGCGGGAGGGACTACAATGAGCAGTTCTTC; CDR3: CASSPGAFGESGRDYNEQFF
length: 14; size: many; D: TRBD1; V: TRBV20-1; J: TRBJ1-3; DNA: TGCAGTGCCTGGGACAGGAGCTCTGGAAACACCATATATTTT; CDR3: CSAWDRSSGNTIYF
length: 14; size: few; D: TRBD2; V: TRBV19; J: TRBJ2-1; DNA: TGTGCCAGTATTGCGGGAGCGGGCTACAATGAGCAGTTCTTC; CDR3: CASIAGAGYNEQFF
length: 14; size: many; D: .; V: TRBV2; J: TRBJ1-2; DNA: TGTGCCAGCAGCCGGGGGGGGGCGGACTATGGCTACACCTTC; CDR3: CASSRGGADYGYTF
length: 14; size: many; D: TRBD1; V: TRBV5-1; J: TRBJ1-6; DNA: TGCGCCAGCAGCTCCGGACAGGGAAATTCACCCCTCCACTTT; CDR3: CASSSGQGNSPLHF
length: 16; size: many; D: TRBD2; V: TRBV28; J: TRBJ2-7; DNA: TGTGCCAGCAGTTCCGGACTAGCGGGAATCTCCTACGAGCAGTACTTC; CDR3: CASSSGLAGISYEQYF
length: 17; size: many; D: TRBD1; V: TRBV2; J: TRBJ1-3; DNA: TGTGCCAGCAGTGAAAGGGGGGGCAGGGGGCCTGGAAACACCATATATTTT; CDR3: CASSERGGRGPGNTIYF
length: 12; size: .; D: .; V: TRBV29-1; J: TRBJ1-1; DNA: TGCAGCGTTGTATGGACCCGAACTGAAGCTTTCTTT; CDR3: CSVVWTRTEAFF
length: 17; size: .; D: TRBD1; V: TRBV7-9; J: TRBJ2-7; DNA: TGTGCCAGCAGCAATAAGAGGGACAGGGACGGTCGCTACGAGCAGTACTTC; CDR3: CASSNKRDRDGRYEQYF
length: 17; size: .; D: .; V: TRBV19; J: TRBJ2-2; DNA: TGTGCCAGTAGTATGTTCGGGGGGACAACTAACACCGGGGAGCTGTTTTTT; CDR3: CASSMFGGTTNTGELFF